This is a list of T cell receptor beta chains from one sample in a study of T cells in Graves' hyperthyroidism and ophthalmopathy. TCRdb reprocessed the multiplex PCR reads via MiXCR and lists one record per CDR3 protein. The table shows some 400,000 distinct CDR3 sequences, with over 11% occurring only once. The sample was blood. Every receptor here comes from a woman in her fifties or sixties with Graves' hyperthyroidism. CDR3s include the opening cysteine and the closing phenylalanine or tryptophan. The D gene is left open where the match is weak. Clone size is not always given. Where it is, it says once, few, many or a class for expanded clones.

v_call: TRBV4-1; d_call: -; j_call: TRBJ2-5; clone_size: many; cdr3_nt: TGCGCCAGCAGCCTCGTGGGCCTTGGGGGCCGGGAGACCCAGTACTTC; cdr3_aa: CASSLVGLGGRETQYF
v_call: TRBV20-1; d_call: TRBD1; j_call: TRBJ1-3; clone_size: many; cdr3_nt: TGCAGTGCACTTAAACAGGGGGCGAATGGAAACACCATATATTTT; cdr3_aa: CSALKQGANGNTIYF
v_call: TRBV7-9; d_call: -; j_call: TRBJ2-1; clone_size: many; cdr3_nt: TGTGCCAGCAGCTTAGCGCGGCTCAATGAGCAGTTCTTC; cdr3_aa: CASSLARLNEQFF
v_call: TRBV7-8; d_call: -; j_call: TRBJ2-7; clone_size: many; cdr3_nt: TGTGCCAGCAGCTTAGCTACGGCAGGGGGGATGAGTGAGCAGTACTTC; cdr3_aa: CASSLATAGGMSEQYF
v_call: TRBV2; d_call: -; j_call: TRBJ2-5; clone_size: -; cdr3_nt: TGTGCCAGCAGTGGGGCCGTGAGGGTTGAAGAGACCCAGTACTTC; cdr3_aa: CASSGAVRVEETQYF
v_call: TRBV5-8; d_call: -; j_call: TRBJ2-1; clone_size: many; cdr3_nt: TGTGCCAGCAGCCCCGCGGGGGAGCAGTTCTTC; cdr3_aa: CASSPAGEQFF
v_call: TRBV7-3; d_call: -; j_call: TRBJ2-3; clone_size: many; cdr3_nt: TGTGCCAGCAGCCTGGACTACTACGATACGCAGTATTTT; cdr3_aa: CASSLDYYDTQYF
v_call: TRBV11-3; d_call: -; j_call: TRBJ2-3; clone_size: many; cdr3_nt: TGTGCCAGCAGGCCAAGGCTCCTCACAGATACGCAGTATTTT; cdr3_aa: CASRPRLLTDTQYF
v_call: TRBV6-1; d_call: -; j_call: TRBJ2-7; clone_size: few; cdr3_nt: TGTGCCTCCCAACCACAGGGTACCTACGAGCAGTACTTC; cdr3_aa: CASQPQGTYEQYF
v_call: TRBV2; d_call: TRBD1; j_call: TRBJ1-5; clone_size: -; cdr3_nt: TGTGCCAGACTAACCGGGACAGGGGGCCCGAGCAATCAGCCCCAGCATTTT; cdr3_aa: CARLTGTGGPSNQPQHF
v_call: TRBV6-1; d_call: -; j_call: TRBJ1-2; clone_size: many; cdr3_nt: TGTGCCAGCAGTGAAGCCGGCCTGACAAACTATGGCTACACCTTC; cdr3_aa: CASSEAGLTNYGYTF
v_call: TRBV2; d_call: -; j_call: TRBJ2-5; clone_size: few; cdr3_nt: TGTGCCAGCAGTTACAGCCAAGGGACCCAGCACTTC; cdr3_aa: CASSYSQGTQHF
v_call: TRBV6-2/TRBV6-3; d_call: TRBD2; j_call: TRBJ2-1; clone_size: many; cdr3_nt: TGTGCCAGCAGCACGGGACTAGCGGGAGGGCCAGGGAATGAGCAGTTCTTC; cdr3_aa: CASSTGLAGGPGNEQFF
v_call: TRBV27; d_call: -; j_call: TRBJ1-6; clone_size: few; cdr3_nt: TGTGCCAGCAACAGGAACCGGCTAGATTCACCCCTCCACTTT; cdr3_aa: CASNRNRLDSPLHF
v_call: TRBV4-1; d_call: -; j_call: TRBJ1-5; clone_size: few; cdr3_nt: TGCGCCAGCAGCCAAGATTTGGATAGCAATCAGCCCCAGCATTTT; cdr3_aa: CASSQDLDSNQPQHF
v_call: TRBV18; d_call: -; j_call: TRBJ2-7; clone_size: many; cdr3_nt: TGTGCCAGCTCACGGACAGAGGACTACGAGCAGTACTTC; cdr3_aa: CASSRTEDYEQYF
v_call: TRBV7-2; d_call: TRBD1; j_call: TRBJ1-2; clone_size: -; cdr3_nt: TGTGCCAGCAGCTTAGTCGGGGGGACAGGGGAATATGGCTACACCTTC; cdr3_aa: CASSLVGGTGEYGYTF
v_call: TRBV11-2; d_call: -; j_call: TRBJ2-7; clone_size: many; cdr3_nt: TGTGCCAGCAGCTTCCGGGACTACGAGCAGTACTTC; cdr3_aa: CASSFRDYEQYF
v_call: TRBV12-3/TRBV12-4; d_call: -; j_call: TRBJ2-7; clone_size: many; cdr3_nt: TGTGCCAGCAGCGACACCACCTACGAGCAGTACTTC; cdr3_aa: CASSDTTYEQYF
v_call: TRBV3-1; d_call: TRBD2; j_call: TRBJ2-1; clone_size: many; cdr3_nt: TGTGCCAGCAGCCATGAACTAGCGGCCTACAATGAGCAGTTCTTC; cdr3_aa: CASSHELAAYNEQFF
v_call: TRBV19; d_call: TRBD1; j_call: TRBJ1-1; clone_size: many; cdr3_nt: TGTGCCAGTAGTTTGACAGGGGGGTTGAACACTGAAGCTTTCTTT; cdr3_aa: CASSLTGGLNTEAFF
v_call: TRBV3-1; d_call: TRBD1; j_call: TRBJ1-2; clone_size: many; cdr3_nt: TGTGCCAGCAGCCAAGAAGGGGGCCAAAACTATGGCTACACCTTC; cdr3_aa: CASSQEGGQNYGYTF
v_call: TRBV18; d_call: -; j_call: TRBJ2-5; clone_size: -; cdr3_nt: TGTGCCAGCTCACCACCGAGTGTATCTAAAGAGACCCAGTACTTC; cdr3_aa: CASSPPSVSKETQYF
v_call: TRBV20-1; d_call: TRBD2; j_call: TRBJ2-3; clone_size: many; cdr3_nt: TGCAGTGCCATAGGCGGGGGGGCGTCCACAGATACGCAGTATTTT; cdr3_aa: CSAIGGGASTDTQYF
v_call: TRBV7-3; d_call: -; j_call: TRBJ2-2; clone_size: many; cdr3_nt: TGTGCCAGCAGCTTAGGGGTATCGTACACCGGGGAGCTGTTTTTT; cdr3_aa: CASSLGVSYTGELFF
v_call: TRBV18; d_call: -; j_call: TRBJ1-2; clone_size: many; cdr3_nt: TGTGCCAGCTCAATGGGAGCTGCAGAAAACTATGGCTACACCTTC; cdr3_aa: CASSMGAAENYGYTF
v_call: TRBV6-1; d_call: -; j_call: TRBJ1-6; clone_size: few; cdr3_nt: TGTGCCAGCAGACATGGAGGACCCCTCCACTTT; cdr3_aa: CASRHGGPLHF
v_call: TRBV6-2/TRBV6-3; d_call: -; j_call: TRBJ2-3; clone_size: many; cdr3_nt: TGTGCCAGCAGTTTGCACTCCGTGGACCTCACAGATACGCAGTATTTT; cdr3_aa: CASSLHSVDLTDTQYF
v_call: TRBV3-1; d_call: -; j_call: TRBJ2-2; clone_size: few; cdr3_nt: TGTGCCAGCATACTCGGAGGGGGACAGAACACCGGGGAGCTGTTTTTT; cdr3_aa: CASILGGGQNTGELFF
v_call: TRBV12-3/TRBV12-4; d_call: TRBD2; j_call: TRBJ2-7; clone_size: many; cdr3_nt: TGTGCCAGCAGTTTTTCGCCTAGCGGGACTCGGGACGAGCAGTACTTC; cdr3_aa: CASSFSPSGTRDEQYF
v_call: TRBV6-6; d_call: -; j_call: TRBJ2-6; clone_size: many; cdr3_nt: TGTGCCAGCAGTTACTCGACAGGGGCCAACGTCCTGACTTTC; cdr3_aa: CASSYSTGANVLTF
v_call: TRBV6-1; d_call: TRBD2; j_call: TRBJ2-2; clone_size: many; cdr3_nt: TGTGCCAGCAGTATGGGACTAGTGAACACCGGGGAGCTGTTTTTT; cdr3_aa: CASSMGLVNTGELFF
v_call: TRBV10-1; d_call: TRBD1; j_call: TRBJ2-4; clone_size: many; cdr3_nt: TGCGCCAGCAGATCCGGGACAGCCCTGGCCAAAAACATTCAGTACTTC; cdr3_aa: CASRSGTALAKNIQYF
v_call: TRBV6-2/TRBV6-3; d_call: TRBD1; j_call: TRBJ2-1; clone_size: many; cdr3_nt: TGTGCCAGCAGTCCGCGGGCAGGGGGCGCTTACAATGAGCAGTTCTTC; cdr3_aa: CASSPRAGGAYNEQFF
v_call: TRBV20-1; d_call: TRBD2; j_call: TRBJ2-1; clone_size: many; cdr3_nt: TGCAGTGCCGGAGCCGGGACTAGCGGGAACAATGAGCAGTCCTTC; cdr3_aa: CSAGAGTSGNNEQSF
v_call: TRBV2; d_call: -; j_call: TRBJ2-3; clone_size: few; cdr3_nt: TGTGCCACCACCGGCACAGATACGCAGTATTTT; cdr3_aa: CATTGTDTQYF
v_call: TRBV27; d_call: TRBD2; j_call: TRBJ2-2; clone_size: many; cdr3_nt: TGTGCCAGCAGATCAGGACTAGCGGGAGCGGGCGGGGAGCTGTTTTTT; cdr3_aa: CASRSGLAGAGGELFF
v_call: TRBV6-5; d_call: TRBD2; j_call: TRBJ2-7; clone_size: few; cdr3_nt: TGTGCCAGCAGTTACTCGGGACTAGGGGTTTCCTACGAGCAGTACTTC; cdr3_aa: CASSYSGLGVSYEQYF
v_call: TRBV3-1; d_call: -; j_call: TRBJ2-6; clone_size: -; cdr3_nt: TGTGCCAGCACCCGTTCTGGGGCCAACGTCCTGACTTTC; cdr3_aa: CASTRSGANVLTF
v_call: TRBV2; d_call: -; j_call: TRBJ1-4; clone_size: -; cdr3_nt: TGTGCCAGCAGTGTACCCCAGCGAAGGGGATGGACAGATGCAACTAATGAAAAACTGTTTTTT; cdr3_aa: CASSVPQRRGWTDATNEKLFF
v_call: TRBV18; d_call: TRBD1; j_call: TRBJ1-1; clone_size: few; cdr3_nt: TGTGCCAGCTCAATGACAGGGGTGAACACTGAAGCTTTCTTT; cdr3_aa: CASSMTGVNTEAFF
v_call: TRBV24-1; d_call: -; j_call: TRBJ2-7; clone_size: many; cdr3_nt: TGTGCCACCAGTGATCCGCCGCCAGGGCGCGAGCAGTACTTC; cdr3_aa: CATSDPPPGREQYF
v_call: TRBV28; d_call: TRBD2; j_call: TRBJ2-7; clone_size: many; cdr3_nt: TGTGCCAGCAGTTCCCCCGTAGCGGGGGCCTACGAGCAGTACTTC; cdr3_aa: CASSSPVAGAYEQYF
v_call: TRBV5-1; d_call: TRBD2; j_call: TRBJ2-2; clone_size: many; cdr3_nt: TGCGCCAGCAGCTTGACGGGACTAGCGGGAGGACGTACCGGGGAGCTGTTTTTT; cdr3_aa: CASSLTGLAGGRTGELFF
v_call: TRBV2; d_call: TRBD2; j_call: TRBJ2-1; clone_size: -; cdr3_nt: TGTGCCAGCAGTGAAACGCTAGCGGGAGGGCGCGAGCAGTTCTTC; cdr3_aa: CASSETLAGGREQFF
v_call: TRBV30; d_call: -; j_call: TRBJ1-1; clone_size: many; cdr3_nt: TGTGCCTGGAGTCGCGACAGGAAGAAAGCTTTCTTT; cdr3_aa: CAWSRDRKKAFF
v_call: TRBV6-1; d_call: TRBD1; j_call: TRBJ2-7; clone_size: many; cdr3_nt: TGTGCCAGCAGTTACCTTGGGCAGGGGGACTACGAGCAGTACTTC; cdr3_aa: CASSYLGQGDYEQYF
v_call: TRBV6-5; d_call: -; j_call: TRBJ2-3; clone_size: few; cdr3_nt: TGTGCCAGCAGTTGGGCGGAAGCGGGCTCTAGCACAGATACGCAGTATTTT; cdr3_aa: CASSWAEAGSSTDTQYF
v_call: TRBV5-1; d_call: -; j_call: TRBJ1-1; clone_size: many; cdr3_nt: TGCGCCAGCAGCTTAACTGATTGGGGCACTGAAGCTTTCTTT; cdr3_aa: CASSLTDWGTEAFF
v_call: TRBV2; d_call: TRBD1; j_call: TRBJ1-6; clone_size: many; cdr3_nt: TGTGCCAGCAGTGAACTTCCAGGGGGTAATTCACCCCTCCACTTT; cdr3_aa: CASSELPGGNSPLHF
v_call: TRBV6-1; d_call: -; j_call: TRBJ2-2; clone_size: few; cdr3_nt: TGTGCCAGCAGACCGATCCACCAATGGCCCACCGGGGAGCTGTTTTTT; cdr3_aa: CASRPIHQWPTGELFF
v_call: TRBV27; d_call: TRBD2; j_call: TRBJ2-1; clone_size: few; cdr3_nt: TGTGCCAGCAGTTCACCGACTAGCTCACGGGAGCAGTTCTTC; cdr3_aa: CASSSPTSSREQFF
v_call: TRBV20-1; d_call: TRBD2; j_call: TRBJ2-1; clone_size: few; cdr3_nt: TGCAGTGCTAGATTCATTAGCGGGAGGGGTGAGCAGTTCTTC; cdr3_aa: CSARFISGRGEQFF
v_call: TRBV7-9; d_call: -; j_call: TRBJ2-5; clone_size: few; cdr3_nt: TGTGCCAGCACCCAGGAGAGGGGGGCCCAGTACTTC; cdr3_aa: CASTQERGAQYF
v_call: TRBV6-5; d_call: -; j_call: TRBJ2-7; clone_size: few; cdr3_nt: TGTGCCAGCAGTTACGATGGGAAGGAGGCCTACGAGCAGTACTTC; cdr3_aa: CASSYDGKEAYEQYF